Listed below are T cell receptor beta chains from one sample, sequenced in a study of blood T cell repertoires in COVID-19. Data came from immunoSEQ multiplex PCR; TCRdb stores just in-frame clones and leaves some out. The top ten clones hold about 24% of a sample with about 100,000 clones, roughly 77% of them seen once. Sequencing input: peripheral blood. All receptors come from a human donor in a cohort sampled during active COVID-19. CDR3s include the opening cysteine and the closing phenylalanine or tryptophan. A D gene is named only where the DNA matches it firmly. The listing skips clone size in some rows; elsewhere it reads once, few, many or a size class.

j_gene: TRBJ2-7
len: 17
v_gene: TRBV25-1
abundance: -
d_gene: -
CDR3aa: CASSRFLDKEGSGKQYF
CDR3nt: TGTGCCAGCAGTCGATTCCTTGATAAGGAGGGCTCGGGTAAGCAGTACTTC

j_gene: TRBJ1-1
len: 14
v_gene: TRBV6-5
abundance: few
d_gene: -
CDR3aa: CASSRTYVNTEAFF
CDR3nt: TGTGCCAGCAGCCGGACTTATGTGAACACTGAAGCTTTCTTT

j_gene: TRBJ2-3
len: 19
v_gene: TRBV18
abundance: -
d_gene: TRBD2
CDR3aa: CASSLKSGSWNLGTDTQYF
CDR3nt: TGTGCCAGCTCACTTAAAAGCGGGAGTTGGAATTTGGGCACAGATACGCAGTATTTT

j_gene: TRBJ1-2
len: 14
v_gene: TRBV9
abundance: -
d_gene: -
CDR3aa: CARSVAGGAGGYTF
CDR3nt: TGTGCCCGCAGCGTCGCGGGGGGGGCGGGAGGCTACACCTTC

j_gene: TRBJ2-1
len: 19
v_gene: TRBV4-1
abundance: few
d_gene: TRBD2
CDR3aa: CASSQGTSGKWTTYNEQFF
CDR3nt: TGCGCCAGCAGCCAAGGGACTAGCGGAAAATGGACTACCTACAATGAGCAGTTCTTC

j_gene: TRBJ2-3
len: 12
v_gene: TRBV4-3
abundance: -
d_gene: -
CDR3aa: CASSPARLGQYF
CDR3nt: TGCGCCAGCAGCCCGGCTAGACTAGGGCAGTATTTT

j_gene: TRBJ1-3
len: 16
v_gene: TRBV6-6
abundance: -
d_gene: -
CDR3aa: CASRTGTGGTGNTIYF
CDR3nt: TGTGCCAGCAGAACCGGGACTGGAGGTACTGGAAACACCATATATTTT

j_gene: TRBJ2-5
len: 13
v_gene: TRBV27
abundance: -
d_gene: -
CDR3aa: CASSPRQSETQYF
CDR3nt: TGTGCCAGCAGTCCCCGACAATCCGAGACCCAGTACTTC

j_gene: TRBJ1-5
len: 15
v_gene: TRBV4-1
abundance: medium-sized
d_gene: TRBD1
CDR3aa: CASSQDNRGYQPQHF
CDR3nt: TGCGCCAGCAGCCAAGATAACAGGGGGTATCAGCCCCAGCATTTT

j_gene: TRBJ1-2
len: 14
v_gene: TRBV7-9
abundance: -
d_gene: -
CDR3aa: CASSLESWGDGYTF
CDR3nt: TGTGCCAGCAGCTTAGAGTCCTGGGGCGATGGCTACACCTTC

j_gene: TRBJ2-7
len: 13
v_gene: TRBV7-2
abundance: few
d_gene: -
CDR3aa: CASSSQAAYEQYF
CDR3nt: TGTGCCAGCAGCTCCCAAGCCGCCTACGAGCAGTACTTC

j_gene: TRBJ1-1
len: 14
v_gene: TRBV19
abundance: -
d_gene: TRBD1
CDR3aa: CASDPGQLNTEAFF
CDR3nt: TGTGCCAGTGATCCGGGACAGTTGAACACTGAAGCTTTCTTT

j_gene: TRBJ1-2
len: 16
v_gene: TRBV3-1/TRBV3-2
abundance: once
d_gene: TRBD1
CDR3aa: CASSQAATTGIRGYTF
CDR3nt: TGTGCCAGCAGCCAAGCTGCGACGACAGGGATTCGTGGCTACACCTTC

j_gene: TRBJ2-5
len: 12
v_gene: TRBV7-2
abundance: -
d_gene: -
CDR3aa: CASSLFRETQYF
CDR3nt: TGTGCCAGCAGCTTATTCCGAGAGACCCAGTACTTC

j_gene: TRBJ2-1
len: 15
v_gene: TRBV15
abundance: -
d_gene: -
CDR3aa: CATSRDRDSWNEQFF
CDR3nt: TGTGCCACCAGCAGAGATAGAGACTCCTGGAATGAGCAGTTCTTC

j_gene: TRBJ2-1
len: 16
v_gene: TRBV27
abundance: -
d_gene: -
CDR3aa: CASRLQGRGSYNEQFF
CDR3nt: TGTGCCAGCAGGCTTCAGGGCAGAGGCTCCTACAATGAGCAGTTCTTC

j_gene: TRBJ2-5
len: 15
v_gene: TRBV7-7
abundance: once
d_gene: TRBD2
CDR3aa: CASSFGLAGEETQYF
CDR3nt: TGTGCTAGCAGCTTCGGGTTAGCGGGAGAAGAGACCCAGTACTTC

j_gene: TRBJ2-1
len: 14
v_gene: TRBV2
abundance: -
d_gene: -
CDR3aa: CASSDQGSYNEQFF
CDR3nt: TGTGCCAGCAGTGACCAGGGCTCCTACAATGAGCAGTTCTTC

j_gene: TRBJ2-7
len: 15
v_gene: TRBV9
abundance: few
d_gene: -
CDR3aa: CASSVGAGARDEQYF
CDR3nt: TGTGCCAGCAGCGTAGGAGCAGGGGCTAGGGACGAGCAGTACTTC

j_gene: TRBJ1-5
len: 14
v_gene: TRBV7-9
abundance: once
d_gene: -
CDR3aa: CASSPSTAYQPQHF
CDR3nt: TGTGCCAGCAGCCCATCGACAGCATATCAGCCCCAGCATTTT

j_gene: TRBJ2-4
len: 16
v_gene: TRBV28
abundance: -
d_gene: -
CDR3aa: CASNERGGVAKNIQYF
CDR3nt: TGTGCCAGCAATGAGAGGGGAGGAGTAGCCAAAAACATTCAGTACTTC

j_gene: TRBJ2-5
len: 13
v_gene: TRBV2
abundance: -
d_gene: TRBD1
CDR3aa: CASGQGRQETQYF
CDR3nt: TGTGCCAGCGGACAGGGGCGGCAAGAGACCCAGTACTTC

j_gene: TRBJ2-3
len: 15
v_gene: TRBV28
abundance: -
d_gene: TRBD2
CDR3aa: CASSGGYTNWGTQYF
CDR3nt: TGTGCCAGCAGCGGGGGGTACACGAACTGGGGTACGCAGTATTTT

j_gene: TRBJ2-2
len: 14
v_gene: TRBV19
abundance: -
d_gene: TRBD2
CDR3aa: CASSMGGHTGELFF
CDR3nt: TGTGCCAGTAGCATGGGAGGGCACACCGGGGAGCTGTTTTTT

j_gene: TRBJ2-2
len: 14
v_gene: TRBV7-8
abundance: -
d_gene: -
CDR3aa: CASSLTTNTGELFF
CDR3nt: TGTGCCAGCAGCCTAACTACGAACACCGGGGAGCTGTTTTTT

j_gene: TRBJ2-7
len: 14
v_gene: TRBV5-6
abundance: few
d_gene: -
CDR3aa: CASSSTGPLGEQYF
CDR3nt: TGTGCCAGCAGCTCCACAGGGCCATTAGGCGAGCAGTACTTC

j_gene: TRBJ2-2
len: 12
v_gene: TRBV6-4
abundance: -
d_gene: -
CDR3aa: CASRLTGGELFF
CDR3nt: TGTGCCAGCAGACTGACGGGCGGGGAGCTGTTTTTT

j_gene: TRBJ1-2
len: 13
v_gene: TRBV12-3/TRBV12-4
abundance: -
d_gene: TRBD1
CDR3aa: CASRPTGVDGYTF
CDR3nt: TGTGCCAGCAGACCCACAGGGGTGGATGGCTACACCTTC

j_gene: TRBJ2-5
len: 14
v_gene: TRBV7-6
abundance: -
d_gene: TRBD1
CDR3aa: CASSKTTGWETQYF
CDR3nt: TGTGCCAGCAGCAAGACGACAGGGTGGGAGACCCAGTACTTC

j_gene: TRBJ1-1
len: 15
v_gene: TRBV2
abundance: -
d_gene: -
CDR3aa: CASSEFRGINTEAFF
CDR3nt: TGTGCCAGCAGTGAATTCCGGGGGATAAACACTGAAGCTTTCTTT

j_gene: TRBJ2-1
len: 15
v_gene: TRBV4-2
abundance: -
d_gene: -
CDR3aa: CASSQRGGSYNEQFF
CDR3nt: TGTGCCAGCAGCCAGCGCGGAGGCTCCTACAATGAGCAGTTCTTC

j_gene: TRBJ2-5
len: 15
v_gene: TRBV27
abundance: -
d_gene: TRBD2
CDR3aa: CASSPTGEGRETQYF
CDR3nt: TGTGCCAGCAGCCCTACCGGGGAGGGGCGAGAGACCCAGTACTTC

j_gene: TRBJ1-2
len: 17
v_gene: TRBV4-1
abundance: -
d_gene: -
CDR3aa: CASSHYLRDTEFYGYTF
CDR3nt: TGCGCCAGCAGCCATTACCTCCGGGATACAGAGTTCTATGGCTACACCTTC

j_gene: TRBJ2-3
len: 14
v_gene: TRBV10-1
abundance: once
d_gene: TRBD2
CDR3aa: CASSGLAATDTQYF
CDR3nt: TGCGCCAGCAGTGGACTAGCGGCCACAGATACGCAGTATTTT

j_gene: TRBJ1-2
len: 13
v_gene: TRBV3-1/TRBV3-2
abundance: -
d_gene: TRBD1
CDR3aa: CASSHTGGHGYTF
CDR3nt: TGTGCCAGCAGCCACACAGGGGGCCATGGCTACACCTTC

j_gene: TRBJ2-5
len: 13
v_gene: TRBV27
abundance: -
d_gene: -
CDR3aa: CASSLRSRGTQYF
CDR3nt: TGTGCCAGCAGTTTACGGAGTCGTGGGACCCAGTACTTC

j_gene: TRBJ1-3
len: 15
v_gene: TRBV5-6
abundance: -
d_gene: -
CDR3aa: CASSLLAGSGNTIYF
CDR3nt: TGTGCCAGCAGCTTGTTGGCAGGCTCTGGAAACACCATATATTTT

j_gene: TRBJ2-5
len: 13
v_gene: TRBV28
abundance: -
d_gene: -
CDR3aa: CASSLTTEETQYF
CDR3nt: TGTGCCAGCAGTCTGACTACCGAGGAGACCCAGTACTTC

j_gene: TRBJ1-5
len: 15
v_gene: TRBV18
abundance: -
d_gene: -
CDR3aa: CASSPFQGSNQPQHF
CDR3nt: TGTGCCAGCTCACCATTTCAGGGCAGCAATCAGCCCCAGCATTTT

j_gene: TRBJ2-4
len: 14
v_gene: TRBV2
abundance: -
d_gene: -
CDR3aa: CASLPRGSGNIQYF
CDR3nt: TGTGCCAGCCTACCTCGGGGTAGCGGAAACATTCAGTACTTC

j_gene: TRBJ2-1
len: 15
v_gene: TRBV18
abundance: -
d_gene: TRBD2
CDR3aa: CASSQLAGAYNEQFF
CDR3nt: TGTGCCAGCTCACAGCTAGCGGGAGCCTACAATGAGCAGTTCTTC

j_gene: TRBJ1-5
len: 13
v_gene: TRBV6-5
abundance: once
d_gene: TRBD1
CDR3aa: CASRNRGGQPQHF
CDR3nt: TGTGCCAGCAGAAACAGGGGAGGACAGCCCCAGCATTTT

j_gene: TRBJ2-3
len: 14
v_gene: TRBV2
abundance: -
d_gene: -
CDR3aa: CASIETVNTDTQYF
CDR3nt: TGTGCCAGCATCGAGACAGTCAACACAGATACGCAGTATTTT

j_gene: TRBJ2-7
len: 14
v_gene: TRBV19
abundance: -
d_gene: TRBD2
CDR3aa: CASSPAGDPYEQYF
CDR3nt: TGTGCCAGTAGTCCAGCGGGGGACCCCTACGAGCAGTACTTC

j_gene: TRBJ1-1
len: 13
v_gene: TRBV10-3
abundance: -
d_gene: TRBD1
CDR3aa: CAISEDRGAEAFF
CDR3nt: TGTGCCATCAGTGAGGACAGGGGCGCTGAAGCTTTCTTT

j_gene: TRBJ2-7
len: 16
v_gene: TRBV28
abundance: -
d_gene: -
CDR3aa: CASSFTLVSLTYEQYF
CDR3nt: TGTGCCAGCAGTTTCACCCTAGTATCCCTTACCTACGAGCAGTACTTC

j_gene: TRBJ2-5
len: 16
v_gene: TRBV15
abundance: -
d_gene: TRBD1
CDR3aa: CATSRDAGGADETQYF
CDR3nt: TGTGCCACCAGCAGAGACGCAGGGGGCGCTGATGAGACCCAGTACTTC

j_gene: TRBJ1-2
len: 14
v_gene: TRBV7-9
abundance: -
d_gene: -
CDR3aa: CASSLVSGNYGYTF
CDR3nt: TGTGCCAGCAGCTTAGTATCGGGGAACTATGGCTACACCTTC